The T cell receptor beta chain under discussion was sequenced for a study of blood T cells in healthy people across ages. Study-wide findings and caveats: Long-lived and aged donors differed, with more naive CD4+ cells and higher diversity in the long-lived.

Trimming shortened V by 8 bases and J by 1 base, and 5 bases separated the two germline ends. CDR1 is MNHEY and CDR2 is SVGEGT in the germline V gene. CDR3 length: 11 amino acids. Alongside a J-beta primer mix, a sample-barcoded 5' primer served in a second PCR lasting about 7 to 12 cycles. TCRdb passed the 5' RACE reads through MiXCR, listing each CDR3 protein once. The sample consists of about 670,000 distinct CDR3 sequences, 40% to 45% of them appearing once. Worth noting for this clonotype: The antigen is undetermined.

The receptor was isolated from an elderly man in good health. Source material: blood. This rearrangement joins TRBV6-2 or TRBV6-3 to TRBJ1-2; D gene ambiguous. The CDR3 spells CASQDNYGYTF. Written as DNA, the CDR3 is TGTGCCAGCCAAGATAACTATGGCTACACCTTC.